The next 16 T cell receptor beta chains were all read from a single sample in a study of T cells in Graves' hyperthyroidism and ophthalmopathy. Amplified regions were TCR beta CDR3 sequences from RNA transcripts. A set of HTBI primers served as the primers for a first-round RT-PCR of the TCR CDR3. TCRdb ran MiXCR on the multiplex PCR reads and lists one entry per CDR3 protein. The table shows 250,000 to 300,000 distinct CDR3 sequences, with approximately 18% occurring only once. Material for sequencing was blood. These receptors all come from a man aged 50 or older with Graves' ophthalmopathy.

This clonotype was picked up many times. The chain joins TRBV5-1 to TRBJ2-2; 8 bases fit TRBD2. Germline loops: CDR1 SGHRS, CDR2 YFSETQ. The CDR3 loop spans 14 amino acids. Losses at the gene ends were 3 bases for V and 5 bases for J; bases not matched to a gene: 3. CDR3 nucleotide sequence: TGCGCCAGCAGCTGGCCTAGCGGGACCGGGGAGCTGTTTTTT. Protein sequence: CASSWPSGTGELFF. The full variable domain, in which reference TRBV5-1 and TRBJ2-2 provide the parts outside the CDR3, is KAGVTQTPRYLIKTRGQQVTLSCSPISGHRSVSWYQQTPGQGLQFLFEYFSETQRNKGNFPGRFSGRQFSNSRSEMNVSTLELGDSALYLCASSWPSGTGELFFGEGSRLTVL.

Comments on this clonotype: This clone may be a read error of a much larger clone one base away. The chain links TRBV5-1 to TRBJ1-5, with 8 bases aligning to TRBD1. CDR1 and CDR2 (germline): SGHRS, YFSETQ. The CDR3 extends over 14 amino acids. CDR3 in amino acids: CVSSLGQDGQPQHF. In DNA, the CDR3 is TGCGTCAGCAGCTTGGGACAGGACGGCCAGCCCCAGCATTTT.

This clonotype was detected many times. The chain joins TRBV18 to TRBJ1-4; possible D gene TRBD1, 6 bases. Germline CDR1 is KGHSH and CDR2 is LQKENI. V was cut by 3 bases and J by 5 bases, with 10 bases left in between. The CDR3 spans 14 residues. The CDR3 nucleotides are TGTGCCAGCTCACCTGGAGGGGGGAATGAAAAACTGTTTTTT. This gives the protein CASSPGGGNEKLFF.

The chain joins TRBV6-1 to TRBJ2-3; TRBD2 might be the D (7 bases). This CDR3 contains 16 residues. Germline-derived CDR1 and CDR2 are MNHNS and SASEGT. With 5 bases removed from V and 5 bases from J, the gap between germline ends came to 20 bases. The CDR3 here is CASSTAGAHLGDTQYF. The CDR3 DNA sequence: TGTGCCAGCAGTACGGCGGGGGCGCATTTAGGAGATACGCAGTATTTT.

This clonotype was observed a few times. V is TRBV6-2 or TRBV6-3 and J is TRBJ2-2, with TRBD2 matching over 9 bases. In germline, CDR1 is MNHEY, CDR2 SVGEGT. J gave up 6 bases and V 0 bases, and 5 bases lay outside the gene matches. This CDR3 has 16 residues. The CDR3 loop reads CASSYSTSGPPGELFF. CDR3 DNA: TGTGCCAGCAGTTACTCGACTAGCGGACCCCCCGGGGAGCTGTTTTTT.

This clonotype was recorded many times. The chain has TRBV27 and TRBJ2-5; unclear D gene. Trimming cost V 2 bases and J 2 bases, with 12 bases left between them. The CDR3 covers 15 residues. CDR1 MNHEY and CDR2 SMNVEV come from the germline V gene (reference sequence). The CDR3 loop reads CASSLGVRAQETQYF. DNA of the CDR3: TGTGCCAGCAGTTTAGGCGTTAGGGCACAAGAGACCCAGTACTTC.

Regarding this clonotype: At one of its ends the junction is not consistent with the germline gene, which may arise from a read error. J is TRBJ1-4 and V is TRBV28; D is ambiguous. Germline V gene sequence: CDR1 MDHEN, CDR2 SYDVKM. The CDR3 is 15 amino acids. CDR3 sequence: CAGSPPGRIWEKLFF. The CDR3, as DNA: TGTGCCGGCAGTCCCCCGGGCCGCATCTGGGAAAAACTGTTTTTT.

Ten or more counts support this clonotype. The V gene is TRBV11-2, the J gene TRBJ2-2; 11 positions match TRBD2. The length of the CDR3 is 16 residues. Germline-derived CDR1 and CDR2 are SGHAT and FQNNGV. V lost 0 bases to trimming and J lost 7 bases; unmatched junction nucleotides: 4. CDR3: CASSLELAGVSGELFF. The CDR3 DNA reads TGTGCCAGCAGCTTAGAACTAGCGGGAGTTAGCGGGGAGCTGTTTTTT.

This clonotype occurred many times. The chain carries TRBV28 and TRBJ2-1; 7 bases are shared with TRBD1. The CDR3 is made up of 15 amino acids. Germline V CDR1 and CDR2: MDHEN, SYDVKM. Trimming at V came to 6 bases and at J to 1 base, leaving 6 bases not matched to a gene. CDR3 sequence: CASSSYRGSYNEQFF. CDR3 sequence (DNA): TGTGCCAGCAGCTCCTACAGGGGTTCCTACAATGAGCAGTTCTTC.

About this clonotype itself: The CDR3 does not end in the conserved phenylalanine or tryptophan, so this is likely a read error. V usage is TRBV20-1 and J usage is TRBJ1-5; D unclear. Per the germline V gene, CDR1 is DFQATT and CDR2 is SNEGSKA (reference sequence). V lost 3 bases and J 1 base, leaving 7 bases between the germline ends. CDR3 size: 13 residues. DNA of the CDR3: TGCAGTGCTAGGAGCAGGAGCAATCAGCCCCAGCATCTT. It yields the protein CSARSRSNQPQHL.

This clonotype was counted ten times or more. This chain links TRBV2 with TRBJ1-5; D unresolved. The V end was cut by 8 bases, the J end by 0 bases, with 14 bases between. CDR1 SNHLY and CDR2 FYNNEI come from the germline V gene. This CDR3 spans 15 amino acids. For the CDR3, the DNA is TGTGCCAGCGGCCGGGAGCAATATAGCAATCAGCCCCAGCATTTT. Its protein is CASGREQYSNQPQHF.

This clonotype was counted many times. V is TRBV28 and J is TRBJ2-2; TRBD2 matches 14 bases. CDR3 length: 14 residues. Germline assignment: CDR1 MDHEN and CDR2 SYDVKM. V was clipped by 6 bases and J by 6 bases; unmatched bases: 0. CDR3 DNA sequence: TGTGCCAGCAGGACTAGCGGGAGGGCCGGGGAGCTGTTTTTT. As protein: CASRTSGRAGELFF.

This clonotype was observed many times. The genes are TRBV2 and TRBJ1-2; a possible D gene is TRBD1 (6 bases). Germline CDR1 SNHLY, CDR2 FYNNEI. V was shortened by 5 bases and J by 2 bases, with 15 bases between the two germline ends. The CDR3 has 15 residues. Here the CDR3 DNA reads TGTGCCAGCAGTCCACAGGGCCTCCAAAACTATGGCTACACCTTC. Amino acid sequence: CASSPQGLQNYGYTF.

The chain couples TRBV29-1 to TRBJ2-1, with D possibly matching TRBD1 (5 bases). V lost 3 bases to trimming and J lost 0 bases, with 18 bases between them. This CDR3 is 17 amino acids long. Germline CDR1 is SQVTM and CDR2 is ANQGSEA. Here the CDR3 DNA reads TGCAGCGTTGATGGGGCAGGCGCCCTTGGCTCCTACAATGAGCAGTTCTTC. Its translation: CSVDGAGALGSYNEQFF.

This clonotype has ten or more counts. This chain connects TRBV5-5 to TRBJ2-3, with D possibly being TRBD2 (5 bases). This CDR3 spans 15 amino acids. Trimming shortened V by 4 bases and J by 2 bases, and 14 bases separated the two germline ends. The germline CDR1 and CDR2 sequences are SGHKS and YYEKEE (reference sequence). The CDR3 DNA reads as TGTGCCAGCAGCCTCAACCCCGACTACACAGATACGCAGTATTTT. The encoded protein is CASSLNPDYTDTQYF. Supplemented by reference TRBV5-5 and TRBJ2-3, the full variable domain reads DAGVTQSPTHLIKTRGQQVTLRCSPISGHKSVSWYQQVLGQGPQFIFQYYEKEERGRGNFPDRFSARQFPNYSSELNVNALLLGDSALYLCASSLNPDYTDTQYFGPGTRLTVL.

A few counts support this clonotype. The chain recombines TRBV2 with TRBJ2-7, with 7 bases matching TRBD2. V lost 8 bases, J lost 3 bases, and 1 base stayed unmatched. There are 11 residues in the CDR3. Germline loops: CDR1 SNHLY, CDR2 FYNNEI. The CDR3 loop is CASGRDYEQYF. The DNA for the CDR3 is TGTGCCAGCGGGAGGGACTACGAGCAGTACTTC. The whole variable domain, remainder taken from reference TRBV2 and TRBJ2-7, is EPEVTQTPSHQVTQMGQEVILRCVPISNHLYFYWYRQILGQKVEFLVSFYNNEISEKSEIFDDQFSVERPDGSNFTLKIRSTKLEDSAMYFCASGRDYEQYFGPGTRLTVT.